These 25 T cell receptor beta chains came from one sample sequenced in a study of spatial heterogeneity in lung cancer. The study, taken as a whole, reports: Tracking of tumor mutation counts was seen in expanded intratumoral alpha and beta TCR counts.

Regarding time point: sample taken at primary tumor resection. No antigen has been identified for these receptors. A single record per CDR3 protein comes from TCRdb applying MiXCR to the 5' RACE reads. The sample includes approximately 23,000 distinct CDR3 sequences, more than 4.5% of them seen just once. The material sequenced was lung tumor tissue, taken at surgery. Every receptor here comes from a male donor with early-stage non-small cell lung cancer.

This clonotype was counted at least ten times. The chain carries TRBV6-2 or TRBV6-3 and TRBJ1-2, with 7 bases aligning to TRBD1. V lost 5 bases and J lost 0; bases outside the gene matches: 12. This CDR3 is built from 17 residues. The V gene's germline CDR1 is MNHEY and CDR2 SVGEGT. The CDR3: CASSLPGTEHPNYGYTF. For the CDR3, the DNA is TGTGCCAGCAGTCTGCCCGGGACAGAACACCCTAACTATGGCTACACCTTC.

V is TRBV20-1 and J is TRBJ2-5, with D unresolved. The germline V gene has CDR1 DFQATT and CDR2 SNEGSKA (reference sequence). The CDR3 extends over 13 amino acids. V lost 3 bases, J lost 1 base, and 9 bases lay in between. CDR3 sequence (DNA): TGCAGTGCTAGGAGCGAGTTCCAAGAGACCCAGTACTTC. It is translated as CSARSEFQETQYF.

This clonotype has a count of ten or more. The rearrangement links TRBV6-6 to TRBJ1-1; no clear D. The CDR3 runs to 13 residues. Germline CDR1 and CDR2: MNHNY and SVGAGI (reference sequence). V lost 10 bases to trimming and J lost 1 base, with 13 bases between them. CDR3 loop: CATAEVSNTEAFF. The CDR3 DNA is TGTGCCACAGCGGAAGTGTCGAACACTGAAGCTTTCTTT.

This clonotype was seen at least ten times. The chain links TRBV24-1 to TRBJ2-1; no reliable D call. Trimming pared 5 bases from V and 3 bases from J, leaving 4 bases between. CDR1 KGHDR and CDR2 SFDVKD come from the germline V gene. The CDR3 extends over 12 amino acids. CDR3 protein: CATSVGYNEQFF. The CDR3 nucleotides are TGTGCCACCAGTGTTGGCTACAATGAGCAGTTCTTC.

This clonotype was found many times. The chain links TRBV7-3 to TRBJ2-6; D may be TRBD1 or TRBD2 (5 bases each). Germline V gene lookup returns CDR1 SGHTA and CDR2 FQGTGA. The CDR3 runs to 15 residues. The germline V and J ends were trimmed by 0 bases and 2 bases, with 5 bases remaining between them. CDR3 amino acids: CASSLTGAGANVLTF. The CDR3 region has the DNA TGTGCCAGCAGCTTAACGGGGGCTGGGGCCAACGTCCTGACTTTC.

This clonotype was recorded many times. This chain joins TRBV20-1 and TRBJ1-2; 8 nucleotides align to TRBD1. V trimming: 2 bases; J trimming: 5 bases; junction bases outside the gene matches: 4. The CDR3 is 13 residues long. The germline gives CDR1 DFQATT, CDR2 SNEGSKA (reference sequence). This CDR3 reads CSARLQGGYGYTF. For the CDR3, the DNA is TGCAGTGCTAGACTACAGGGGGGATATGGCTACACCTTC.

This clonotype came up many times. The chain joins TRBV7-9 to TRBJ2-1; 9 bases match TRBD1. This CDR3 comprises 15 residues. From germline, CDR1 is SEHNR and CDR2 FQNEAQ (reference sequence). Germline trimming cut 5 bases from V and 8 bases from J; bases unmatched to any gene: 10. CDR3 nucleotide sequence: TGTGCCAGCAGCACTGGACAGGGGTACATTGATGAGCAGTTCTTC. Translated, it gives CASSTGQGYIDEQFF.

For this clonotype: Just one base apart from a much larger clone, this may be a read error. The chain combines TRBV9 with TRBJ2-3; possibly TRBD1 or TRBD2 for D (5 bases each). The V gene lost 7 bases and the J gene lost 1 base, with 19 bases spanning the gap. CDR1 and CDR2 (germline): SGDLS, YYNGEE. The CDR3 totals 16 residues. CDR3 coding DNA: TGTGCCAGCGCCCCGAGGGGTGCGGTGGGCACAGATACGCAGTATTTT. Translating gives CASAPRGAVGTDTQYF.

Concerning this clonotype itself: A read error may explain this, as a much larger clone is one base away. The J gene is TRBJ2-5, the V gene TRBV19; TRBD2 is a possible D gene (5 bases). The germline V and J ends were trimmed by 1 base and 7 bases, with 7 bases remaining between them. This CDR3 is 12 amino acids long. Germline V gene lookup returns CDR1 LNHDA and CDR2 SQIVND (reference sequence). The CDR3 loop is CASSIVGGTQYF. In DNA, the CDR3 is TGTGCCAGTAGTATAGTAGGAGGGACCCAGTACTTC.

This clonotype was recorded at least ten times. The CDR3 sequence is CSVDVRDSKAFF. CDR3 coding DNA: TGCAGCGTTGATGTCCGGGACAGCAAAGCTTTCTTT. The chain combines TRBV29-1 with TRBJ1-1; TRBD1 aligns across 7 bases. The germline gives CDR1 SQVTM, CDR2 ANQGSEA. This CDR3 comprises 12 residues. V was pared by 3 bases and J by 9 bases, with 7 bases of the junction left unmatched.

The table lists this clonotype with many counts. CDR3 region: CSASRGLQFF. The DNA for the CDR3 is TGCAGTGCTAGTAGGGGGCTCCAGTTCTTC. The J gene is TRBJ2-1, the V gene TRBV20-1; 7 positions agree with TRBD1. The CDR3 runs to 10 residues. V lost 3 bases, J lost 13 bases, and 3 bases stayed unmatched. CDR1 and CDR2 (germline): DFQATT, SNEGSKA (reference sequence).

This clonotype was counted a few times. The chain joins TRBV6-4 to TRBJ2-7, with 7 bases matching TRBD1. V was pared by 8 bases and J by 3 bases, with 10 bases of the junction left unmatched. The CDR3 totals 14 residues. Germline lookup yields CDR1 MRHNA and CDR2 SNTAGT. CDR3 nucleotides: TGTGCCAGCTCTAAGACCGGACAGGACTACGAGCAGTACTTC. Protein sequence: CASSKTGQDYEQYF.

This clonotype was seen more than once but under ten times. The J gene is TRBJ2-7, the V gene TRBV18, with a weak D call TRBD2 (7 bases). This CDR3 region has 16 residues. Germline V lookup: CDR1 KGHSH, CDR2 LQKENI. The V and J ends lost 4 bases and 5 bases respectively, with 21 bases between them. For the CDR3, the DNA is TGTGCCAGCTCACACCTCACGGGGGGCCTTTTTGACGAGCAGTACTTC. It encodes CASSHLTGGLFDEQYF.

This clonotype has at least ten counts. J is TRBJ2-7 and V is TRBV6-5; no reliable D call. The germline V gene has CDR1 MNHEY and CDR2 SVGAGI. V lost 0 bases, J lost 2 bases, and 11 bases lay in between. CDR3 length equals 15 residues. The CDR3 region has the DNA TGTGCCAGCAGTTACTCGAGTGGGCGACCCTACGAGCAGTACTTC. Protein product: CASSYSSGRPYEQYF.

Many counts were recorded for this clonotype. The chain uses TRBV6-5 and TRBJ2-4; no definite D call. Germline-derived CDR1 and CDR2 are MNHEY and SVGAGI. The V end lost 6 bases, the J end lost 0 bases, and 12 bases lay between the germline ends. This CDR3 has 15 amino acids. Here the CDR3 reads CASRPDRRAKNIQYF. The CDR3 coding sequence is TGTGCCAGCAGACCCGACCGTAGAGCCAAAAACATTCAGTACTTC.

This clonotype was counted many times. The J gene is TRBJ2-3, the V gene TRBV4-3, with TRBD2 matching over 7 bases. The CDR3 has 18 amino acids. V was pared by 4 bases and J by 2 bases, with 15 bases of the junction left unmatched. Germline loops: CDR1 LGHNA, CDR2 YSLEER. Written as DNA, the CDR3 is TGCGCCAGCAGCCCCGAGGCACTAGCGTTTTTACACACAGATACGCAGTATTTT. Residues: CASSPEALAFLHTDTQYF.

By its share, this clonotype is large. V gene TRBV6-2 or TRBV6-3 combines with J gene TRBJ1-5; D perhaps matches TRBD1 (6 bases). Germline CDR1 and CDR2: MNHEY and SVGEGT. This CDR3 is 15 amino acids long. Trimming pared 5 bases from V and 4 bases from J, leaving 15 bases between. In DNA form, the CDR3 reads TGTGCCAGCAGTCGCGGTGGGACACCGAATCAGCCCCAGCATTTT. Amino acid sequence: CASSRGGTPNQPQHF.

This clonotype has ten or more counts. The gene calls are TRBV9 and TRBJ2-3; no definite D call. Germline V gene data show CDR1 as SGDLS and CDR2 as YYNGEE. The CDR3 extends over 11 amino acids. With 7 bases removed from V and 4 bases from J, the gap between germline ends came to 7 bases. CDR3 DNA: TGTGCCAGCGGCGGCGCAGATACGCAGTATTTT. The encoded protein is CASGGADTQYF.

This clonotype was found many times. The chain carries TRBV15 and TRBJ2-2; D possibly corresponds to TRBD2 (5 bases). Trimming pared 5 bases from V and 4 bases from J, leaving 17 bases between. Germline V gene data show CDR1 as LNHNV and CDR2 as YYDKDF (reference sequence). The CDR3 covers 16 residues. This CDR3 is CATSGRGGKGTGELFF. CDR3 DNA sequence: TGTGCCACCAGCGGACGTGGAGGCAAAGGCACCGGGGAGCTGTTTTTT.

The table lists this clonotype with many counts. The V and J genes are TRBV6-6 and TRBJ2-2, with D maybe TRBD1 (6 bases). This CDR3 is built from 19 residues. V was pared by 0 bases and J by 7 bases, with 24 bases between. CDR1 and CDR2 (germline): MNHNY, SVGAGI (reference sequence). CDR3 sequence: CASSYSEYPGHPPGGELFF. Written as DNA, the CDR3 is TGTGCCAGCAGTTACTCCGAGTATCCGGGACACCCGCCGGGCGGGGAGCTGTTTTTT.

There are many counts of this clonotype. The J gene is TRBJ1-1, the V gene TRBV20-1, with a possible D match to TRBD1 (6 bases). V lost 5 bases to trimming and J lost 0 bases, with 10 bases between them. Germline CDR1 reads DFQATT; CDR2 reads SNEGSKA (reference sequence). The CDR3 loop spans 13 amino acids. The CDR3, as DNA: TGCAGTGCTCGGGGACATCTGAACACTGAAGCTTTCTTT. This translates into CSARGHLNTEAFF.

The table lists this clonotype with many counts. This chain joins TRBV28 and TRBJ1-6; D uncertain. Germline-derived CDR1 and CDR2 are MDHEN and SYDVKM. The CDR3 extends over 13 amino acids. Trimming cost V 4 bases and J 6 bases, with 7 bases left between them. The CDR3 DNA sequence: TGTGCCAGCAGTTCCGGGTTTAATTCACCCCTCCACTTT. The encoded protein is CASSSGFNSPLHF.

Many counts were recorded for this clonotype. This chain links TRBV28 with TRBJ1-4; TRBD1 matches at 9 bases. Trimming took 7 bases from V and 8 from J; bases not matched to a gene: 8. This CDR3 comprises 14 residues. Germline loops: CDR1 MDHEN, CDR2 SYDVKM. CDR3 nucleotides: TGTGCCAGCAATCGACAGGGGGTCGGCGAAAAACTGTTTTTT. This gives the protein CASNRQGVGEKLFF.

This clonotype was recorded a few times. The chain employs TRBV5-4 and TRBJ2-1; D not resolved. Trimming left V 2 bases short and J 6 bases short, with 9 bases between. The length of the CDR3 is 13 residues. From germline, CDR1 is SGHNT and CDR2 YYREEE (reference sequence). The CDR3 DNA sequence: TGTGCCAGCAGCTTCGACTCCCCCAATGAGCAGTTCTTC. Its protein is CASSFDSPNEQFF.

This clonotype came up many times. This CDR3 is CASTPTFGTQYF. DNA for the CDR3: TGTGCCAGCACCCCCACGTTTGGTACGCAGTATTTT. The J gene is TRBJ2-3, the V gene TRBV7-8; D remains unclear. Germline-derived CDR1 and CDR2 are SGHVS and FQNEAQ. The length of the CDR3 is 12 residues. Trimming removed 7 bases at V and 8 bases at J, with 13 bases between.